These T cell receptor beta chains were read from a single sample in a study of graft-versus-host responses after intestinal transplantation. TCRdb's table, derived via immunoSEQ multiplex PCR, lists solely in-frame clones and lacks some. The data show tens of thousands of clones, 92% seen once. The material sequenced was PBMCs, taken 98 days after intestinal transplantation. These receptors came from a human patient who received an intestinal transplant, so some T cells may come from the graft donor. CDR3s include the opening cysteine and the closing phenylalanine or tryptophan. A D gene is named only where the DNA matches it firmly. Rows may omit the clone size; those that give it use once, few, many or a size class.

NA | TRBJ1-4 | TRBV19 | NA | TGTGCCAGTAGTATAAGGGCAGGGTACGAAAAACTGTTTTTT | CASSIRAGYEKLFF
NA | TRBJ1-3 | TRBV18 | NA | TGTGCCAGCTCACCACAGGGGGTGGATGGAAACACCATATATTTT | CASSPQGVDGNTIYF
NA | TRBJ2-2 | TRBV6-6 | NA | TGTGCCAGCAGTGTAGAGAGGGTGAACACCGGGGAGCTGTTTTTT | CASSVERVNTGELFF
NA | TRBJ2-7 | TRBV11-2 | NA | TGTGCCAGCAGCTTGCGGATGGGACATCTCTCCTACGAGCAGTACTTC | CASSLRMGHLSYEQYF
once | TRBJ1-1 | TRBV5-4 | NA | TGTGCCAGCAGCCCGGACAGCGTCACTGAAGCTTTCTTT | CASSPDSVTEAFF
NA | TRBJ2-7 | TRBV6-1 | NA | TGTGCCAGCATCGACCGGGGGCTGCCCGCCTACGAGCAGTACTTC | CASIDRGLPAYEQYF
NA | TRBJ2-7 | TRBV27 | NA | TGTGCCAGCAGTTTATCGGGGGGAAACACCTACGAGCAGTACTTC | CASSLSGGNTYEQYF
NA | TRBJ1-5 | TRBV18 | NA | TGTGCCAGCTCACCCAGTGATGTCATAGAGGACCTCCCAAATAGCAATCAGCCCCAGCATTTT | CASSPSDVIEDLPNSNQPQHF
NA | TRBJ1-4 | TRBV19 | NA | TGTGCCAGTAGTATGGGGGCAGGTAATGAAAAACTGCTTTTT | CASSMGAGNEKLLF
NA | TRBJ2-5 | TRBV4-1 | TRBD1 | TGCGCCAGCAGCCAAGAGGGACAGGCGGAGACCCAGTACTTC | CASSQEGQAETQYF
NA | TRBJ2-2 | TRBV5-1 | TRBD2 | TGCGCCAGCAGCTTGTTTAGCGGGGGCGTCACCGGGGAGCTGTTTTTT | CASSLFSGGVTGELFF
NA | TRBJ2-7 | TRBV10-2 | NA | TGCGCCACCACCCAGACTCCCTACGAGCAGTACTTC | CATTQTPYEQYF
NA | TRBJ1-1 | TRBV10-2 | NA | TGCGCCAGCAGCCCTCGAGGAGGGGCGGCTGAAGCTTTCTTT | CASSPRGGAAEAFF
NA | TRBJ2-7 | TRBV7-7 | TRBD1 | TGTGCTAGCAGCTTACGACAGGGGACCTACGAGCAGTACTTC | CASSLRQGTYEQYF
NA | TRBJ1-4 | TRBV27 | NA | TGTGCCAGGATCCGGACAGTCACTCATAATGAAAAACTGTTTTTT | CARIRTVTHNEKLFF
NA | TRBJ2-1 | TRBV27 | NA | TGTGCCAGCAGTTTCCTAGCTTCACGTTCCTACAATGAGCAGTTCTTC | CASSFLASRSYNEQFF
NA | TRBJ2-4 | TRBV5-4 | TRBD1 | TGTGCCAGCAGCTTGGCCGGGACAGTGGCCAAAAACATTCAGTACTTC | CASSLAGTVAKNIQYF
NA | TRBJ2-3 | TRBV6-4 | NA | TGTGCCAGCCAGGAGGGGGCAGATACGCAGTATTTT | CASQEGADTQYF
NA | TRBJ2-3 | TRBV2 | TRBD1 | TGTGCCAGCACTAAGGGGGCGTCAGGCACAGATACGCAGTATTTT | CASTKGASGTDTQYF
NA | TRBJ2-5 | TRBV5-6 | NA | TGTGCCAGCAGCTTAGCTGGGTTTCAAGAGACCCAGTACTTC | CASSLAGFQETQYF
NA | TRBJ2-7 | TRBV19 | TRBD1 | TGTGCCAGTAGTAGGGACAGCTCCTACGAGCAGTACTTC | CASSRDSSYEQYF
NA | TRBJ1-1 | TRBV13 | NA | TGTGCCAGCAGTGACTCCGTTGACAGGTTTCCGGGAACTGAAGCTTTCTTT | CASSDSVDRFPGTEAFF
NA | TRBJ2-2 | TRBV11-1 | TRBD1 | TGTGCCAGCAGCCCAGGGACAGCCGGGGAGCTGTTTTTT | CASSPGTAGELFF
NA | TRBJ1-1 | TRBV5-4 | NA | TGTGCCAGCAGCCGATACAGGACTGTCACTGAAGCTTTCTTT | CASSRYRTVTEAFF
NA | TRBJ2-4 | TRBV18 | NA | TGTGCCAGCTCACCGAAAACTTTAAACATTCAGTACTTC | CASSPKTLNIQYF
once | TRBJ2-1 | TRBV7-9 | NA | TGTGCCAGCAGCGACTCCTACAATGAGCAGTTCTTC | CASSDSYNEQFF
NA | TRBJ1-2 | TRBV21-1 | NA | TGTGCCAGCAGCAGTTCGGGCAGGGCACTTAACTATGGCTACACCTTC | CASSSSGRALNYGYTF
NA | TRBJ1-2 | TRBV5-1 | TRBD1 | TGCGCCAGCAGCGCCTCCGGGACAGGGGGCGCTAAGGTCTATGGCTACACCTTC | CASSASGTGGAKVYGYTF
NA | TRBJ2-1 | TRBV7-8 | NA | TGTGCCAGCAGCTTAAAGACGGGACTGTACAATGAGCAGTTCTTC | CASSLKTGLYNEQFF
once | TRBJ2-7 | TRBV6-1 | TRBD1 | TGTGCCAGCACCGGACAGGCTTCCTACGAGCAGTACTTC | CASTGQASYEQYF
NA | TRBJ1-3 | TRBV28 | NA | TGTGCCAGCATCACGGGGGCAGGGTCTGGAAACACCATATATTTT | CASITGAGSGNTIYF
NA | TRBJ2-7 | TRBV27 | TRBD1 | TGTGCCAGCAGTCCCGGGACAGGGGGCAACGAGCAGTACTTC | CASSPGTGGNEQYF
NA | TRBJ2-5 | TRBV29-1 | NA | TGCAGCGTTGAAGCCGGGGACGGAGAGACCCAGTACTTC | CSVEAGDGETQYF
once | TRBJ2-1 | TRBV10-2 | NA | TGCGCCAGCAGTGAGGCAGGATACCCAAACAATGAGCAGTTCTTC | CASSEAGYPNNEQFF
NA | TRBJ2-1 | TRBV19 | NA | TGTGCCAGTAGTGGTAACGCCCCGTGGAGGTATGAGCAGTTCTTC | CASSGNAPWRYEQFF
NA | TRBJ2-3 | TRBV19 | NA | TGTGCCAGACCCGAGGATACGCAGTATTTT | CARPEDTQYF
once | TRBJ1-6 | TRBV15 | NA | TGTGCCACCGGGCAGGGCGATAATTCACCCCTCCACTTT | CATGQGDNSPLHF
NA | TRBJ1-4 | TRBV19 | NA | TGTGCCAGTAGTATAGGCGCTGAAAAACTGTTTTTT | CASSIGAEKLFF
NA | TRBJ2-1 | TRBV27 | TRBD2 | TGTGCCAGCAGTTTAATAACTAGCGGGGGCCCTCCATACAATGAGCAGTTCTTC | CASSLITSGGPPYNEQFF
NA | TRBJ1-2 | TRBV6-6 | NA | TGTGCCAGCAGTTACTCGGGAGGGGACTATGGCTACACCTTC | CASSYSGGDYGYTF
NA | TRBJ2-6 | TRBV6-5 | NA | TGTGCCAGCAGTGGACACTCTGGGGCCAACGTCCTGACTTTC | CASSGHSGANVLTF
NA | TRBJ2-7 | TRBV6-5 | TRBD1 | TGTGCCAGCAGTTCCGCCTCCATTGACAGGGGGTACTTC | CASSSASIDRGYF
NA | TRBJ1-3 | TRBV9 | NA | TGTGCCAGCAGCACGCCGACAGGACCCTCTGGAAACACCATATATTTT | CASSTPTGPSGNTIYF
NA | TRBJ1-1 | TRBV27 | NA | TGTGCCAGCAGTTTGCTGGGTTCGGACACTGAAGCTTTCTTT | CASSLLGSDTEAFF
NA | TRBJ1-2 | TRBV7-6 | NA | TGTGCCAGCAGCTCGTACGAGAGGGGGTGGAACTATGGCTACACCTTC | CASSSYERGWNYGYTF
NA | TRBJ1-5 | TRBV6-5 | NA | TGTGCCAGCAGTGAAGGAACAGGCAATCAGCCCCAGCATTTT | CASSEGTGNQPQHF
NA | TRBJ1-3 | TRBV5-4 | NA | TGTGCCACCTCCACAGGGAGAGACACCATATATTTT | CATSTGRDTIYF
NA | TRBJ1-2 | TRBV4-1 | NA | TGCGCCAGCAGCCAAGATTCCGCGGCTCAGAGCGGCTATGGCTACACCTTC | CASSQDSAAQSGYGYTF
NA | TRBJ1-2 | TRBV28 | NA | TGTGCCAGCCGGGTCGGCTATGGCTACACCTTC | CASRVGYGYTF
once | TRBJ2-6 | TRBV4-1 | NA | TGCGCCAGCAGCCAAGGACAGATGCCCGACGTCCTGACTTTC | CASSQGQMPDVLTF
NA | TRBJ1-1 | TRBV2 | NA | TGTGCCAGCAGTCTATCAGCAACCGAAGCTTTCTTT | CASSLSATEAFF
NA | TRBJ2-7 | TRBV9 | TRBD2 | TGTGCCAGCACCCGAGCGGGGGGGATAGGCGACGAGCAGTACTTC | CASTRAGGIGDEQYF
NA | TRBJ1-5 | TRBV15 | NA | TGTGCCACCAGCAAGGGTCTCAATCAGCCCCAGCATTTT | CATSKGLNQPQHF